The 7 T cell receptor beta chains listed next were all sequenced from one sample in a study of OX40 agonist ivuxolimab in advanced cancers. TCRdb's table, derived via immunoSEQ multiplex PCR, lists solely in-frame clones and lacks some. The table shows about 46,000 clones, with around nine tenths occurring only once. The specimen was CD4+ or CD8+ T cells sorted from blood, collected in a trial of the OX40 agonist ivuxolimab. The receptors were gathered from an adult with an advanced solid tumor such as melanoma, head and neck, liver or kidney cancer.

The chain couples TRBV11-3 to TRBJ2-3; 7 bases are shared with TRBD1. V trimming: 3 bases; J trimming: 1 base; junction bases outside the gene matches: 4. Germline V CDR1 and CDR2: SGHNT, YENEEA. The CDR3 runs 15 residues. This chain's CDR3 is CASSLRDSRTDTQYF. The DNA for the CDR3 is TGTGCCAGCAGCTTGAGGGACAGCCGCACAGATACGCAGTATTTT. Combining the CDR3 with reference TRBV11-3 and TRBJ2-3 gives the whole variable domain EAGVVQSPRYKIIEKKQPVAFWCNPISGHNTLYWYLQNLGQGPELLIRYENEEAVDDSQLPKDRFSAERLKGVDSTLKIQPAELGDSAVYLCASSLRDSRTDTQYFGPGTRLTVL.

The chain recombines TRBV5-1 with TRBJ2-2; 8 bases map to TRBD1. CDR3 length equals 13 residues. V dropped 5 bases and J dropped 9; count of bases not matched to a gene: 6. The germline V gene encodes CDR1 SGHRS and CDR2 YFSETQ. CDR3 DNA: TGCGCCAGCAGGTTGACAGGGGATCGGGAGCTGTTTTTT. Translated: CASRLTGDRELFF.

This chain links TRBV19 with TRBJ1-5; D is unresolved. Between the trimmed V and J ends, which lost 3 bases and 3 bases, there was a span of 15 bases. CDR1 is LNHDA and CDR2 is SQIVND in the germline V gene (reference sequence). This CDR3 spans 16 amino acids. The CDR3 is CASSMRGSWDNQPQHF. The DNA of the CDR3 is TGTGCCAGTAGTATGCGCGGGTCCTGGGACAATCAGCCCCAGCATTTT.

The chain recombines TRBV28 with TRBJ2-7; 9 bases fit TRBD1. Unmatched junction bases numbered 8, after V lost 4 bases and J lost 7 bases. The germline gives CDR1 MDHEN, CDR2 SYDVKM. The CDR3 runs to 14 residues. DNA for the CDR3: TGTGCCAGCAGTTGTCACGGGACAGGGTGTGAGCAGTACTTC. It specifies CASSCHGTGCEQYF.

The V gene is TRBV2, the J gene TRBJ2-2; TRBD2 matches 10 bases. This CDR3 contains 15 residues. The V segment lost 8 bases and the J segment 7 bases; nucleotides outside the gene matches: 10. Germline values: CDR1 SNHLY, CDR2 FYNNEI. CDR3 region: CASCLAGVRNGELFF. In nucleotides, the CDR3 is TGTGCCAGCTGCCTAGCGGGAGTTCGGAACGGGGAGCTGTTTTTT.

The CDR3 bases are TGTGCCAGCAGCTTAAATTCCCGGCGGGGTGAGCAGTTCTTC. This translates into CASSLNSRRGEQFF. The gene calls are TRBV7-3 and TRBJ2-1; D perhaps matches TRBD2 (6 bases). The CDR3 has 14 residues. Between the trimmed V and J ends, which lost 1 base and 9 bases, there was a span of 13 bases. CDR1 and CDR2 (germline): SGHTA, FQGTGA.

The CDR3 DNA reads as TGCAGCGTGACTGCTAGCGGGAGGCTCTACGAGCAGTACTTC. This gives the protein CSVTASGRLYEQYF. V is TRBV29-1 and J is TRBJ2-7; 11 bases map to TRBD2. Germline V CDR1 and CDR2: SQVTM, ANQGSEA. V lost 6 bases, J lost 3 bases, and 7 bases stayed unmatched. The CDR3 covers 14 residues.